This paragraph reports one T cell receptor beta chain. The same CDR3 is also encoded by other DNA sequences in this sample. From germline, CDR1 is LNHDA and CDR2 SQIVND (reference sequence). The CDR3 has 14 amino acids. V gave up 3 bases and J gave up 4 bases; unmatched junction bases: 3. The data stem from a study of shared clonotypes between healthy human individuals. Using immunoSEQ multiplex PCR, the repertoire was profiled, and TCRdb retains in-frame clones only, with some absent. The sample contains about a million clones, approximately 80% of which appear only once. The chain couples TRBV19 to TRBJ1-2, with TRBD1 matching over 9 bases. Specimen: memory CD4+ T cells from PBMCs. Subset defined: CD45RA-negative fraction. The TCR originated in a man between 18 and 29 years old in good health. Some clones in this sample may be carry-over from other donors' samples. The DNA for the CDR3 is TGTGCCAGTAGTATGGACAGGGGAGCCTATGGCTACACCTTC. Its translation: CASSMDRGAYGYTF.